This T cell receptor (beta chain) originates from a study of blood T cell repertoires in COVID-19. CDR1 and CDR2 from the germline V gene are LGHNA and YSLEER. CDR3 length equals 15 residues. Trimming removed 0 bases from V and 8 bases from J, with 14 bases in between. TCRdb's copy holds only in-frame clones and misses some; the assay was immunoSEQ multiplex PCR. The sample shows 120,000 or so clones, approximately 85% of them seen only once. The TCR sequence derives from a young man with COVID-19, enrolled during active disease. Sequenced input: peripheral blood. This chain connects TRBV4-3 to TRBJ2-4, with D possibly being TRBD2 (7 bases). The chain's CDR3 is CASSQDPGAGDIQYF. CDR3 bases: TGCGCCAGCAGCCAAGATCCGGGGGCGGGGGACATTCAGTACTTC.